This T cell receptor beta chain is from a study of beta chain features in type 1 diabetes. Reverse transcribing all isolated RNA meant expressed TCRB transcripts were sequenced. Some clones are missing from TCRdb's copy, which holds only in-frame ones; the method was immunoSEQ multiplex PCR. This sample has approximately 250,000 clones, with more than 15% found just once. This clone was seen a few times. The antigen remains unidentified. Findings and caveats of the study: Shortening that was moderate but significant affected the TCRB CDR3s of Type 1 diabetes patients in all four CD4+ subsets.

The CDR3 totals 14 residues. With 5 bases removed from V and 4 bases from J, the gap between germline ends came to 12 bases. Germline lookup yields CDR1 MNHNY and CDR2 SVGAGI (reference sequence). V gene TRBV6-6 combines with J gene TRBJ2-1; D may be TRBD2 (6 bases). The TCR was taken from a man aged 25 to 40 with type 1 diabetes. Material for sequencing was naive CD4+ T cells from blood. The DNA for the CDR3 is TGTGCCAGCAGTAGCGGGTTCAGTTACAATGAGCAGTTCTTC. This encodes CASSSGFSYNEQFF.